The clone carrying this T cell receptor (beta chain) was seen ten or more times. The antigen remains unidentified. Germline V CDR1 and CDR2: SGHRS, YFSETQ. The CDR3 is 20 residues long. J gave up 0 bases and V 4 bases, and 10 bases lay outside the gene matches. The sample is drawn from a study of identical twins. The study's findings and limits: Beta clonotypes that were abundant in cord blood contained fewer insertions, a pattern absent from memory repertoires.

One entry per CDR3 protein, called by TCRdb with MiXCR from the 5' RACE reads. In the table there are nearly 250,000 distinct CDR3 sequences, about 7.3% of which are singletons. This sample also appeared in a second study, on yellow fever vaccine responses in identical twins.

The sequencing input was memory (CD45RO+) T cells sorted from blood. The V and J genes are TRBV5-1 and TRBJ2-2; 15 bases match TRBD2. The sequence was obtained from a woman younger than 30 in good health. As DNA, the CDR3 is TGCGCCAGCAGCGCGTTCTGGACTAGCGGGAGGGCAGCGAACACCGGGGAGCTGTTTTTT. This gives the protein CASSAFWTSGRAANTGELFF.